Below, 11 T cell receptor beta chains from the same sample are listed, as sequenced in a study of blood T cells in healthy people across ages. Alongside a J-beta primer mix, a sample-barcoded 5' primer served in a second PCR lasting roughly 7 to 11 cycles. MiXCR, applied by TCRdb to the 5' RACE reads, yields one record per CDR3 protein. The data hold approximately 1,000,000 distinct CDR3 sequences, with under 45% observed a single time. Sequencing was performed on blood. Every receptor here comes from a woman between 55 and 75 years old in good health.

This sequence joins TRBV7-8 and TRBJ1-2; D is unresolved. CDR1 SGHVS and CDR2 FQNEAQ come from the germline V gene. The ends were cut back, 5 bases at V and 3 bases at J, with 16 bases in the middle. This CDR3 is 15 amino acids long. This chain's CDR3 is CASSPPTQTHYGYTF. The CDR3 DNA reads TGTGCCAGCAGCCCCCCGACCCAAACGCACTATGGCTACACCTTC.

The rearrangement uses TRBV12-3 or TRBV12-4 and TRBJ2-1; 7 bases map to TRBD2. The V segment lost 3 bases and the J segment 4 bases; nucleotides outside the gene matches: 6. The CDR3 sequence is 15 residues long. The CDR3 region has the DNA TGTGCCAGCAGTTTTGTGCTAGCGGCGTACAATGAGCAGTTCTTC. It specifies CASSFVLAAYNEQFF.

The rearrangement uses TRBV5-1 and TRBJ2-5, with 9 bases matching TRBD1. CDR3 size: 15 residues. Losses at the gene ends were 6 bases for V and 5 bases for J; bases not matched to a gene: 11. Looked up from germline, CDR1 is SGHRS and CDR2 is YFSETQ. In nucleotides, the CDR3 is TGCGCCAGCATGATAGGAGGGACAGGGAGGGAGACCCAGTACTTC. It translates to CASMIGGTGRETQYF.

V and J are TRBV3-1 and TRBJ2-5, with D possibly being TRBD2 (6 bases). V lost 4 bases, J lost 5 bases, and 14 bases lay in between. Germline V lookup: CDR1 LGHDT, CDR2 YNNKEL (reference sequence). The CDR3 has 14 residues. The CDR3 here is CASSPFRGFETQYF. DNA of the CDR3: TGTGCCAGCAGCCCGTTCCGGGGGTTCGAGACCCAGTACTTC.

Details on this clonotype: At one boundary the junction diverges from the germline segment, which might be a read error. V and J are TRBV3-1 and TRBJ2-5, with TRBD2 identical over 9 bases. Germline V gene lookup returns CDR1 LGHDT and CDR2 YNNKEL (reference sequence). The CDR3 is made up of 16 amino acids. In DNA, the CDR3 is TGTGCCAGCAGTCAAGCGGGTAGCGGGAGTGGAGAGACCCAGTACTTC. Protein product: CASSQAGSGSGETQYF.

The V and J genes are TRBV27 and TRBJ2-7; D is possibly TRBD1 or TRBD2 (5 bases each). The J call may be faulty, since TRBJ2-5 better matches the DNA end. CDR1 is MNHEY and CDR2 is SMNVEV in the germline V gene (reference sequence). This CDR3 is built from 15 residues. The chain's CDR3 is CASRSYLGARETQYF. The CDR3 DNA reads as TGTGCCAGCAGATCATACCTCGGGGCCCGAGAGACCCAGTACTTC.

This clonotype was observed a handful of times. V is TRBV11-2 and J is TRBJ2-3; 8 bases map to TRBD2. Germline V gene lookup returns CDR1 SGHAT and CDR2 FQNNGV. The trim removed 6 bases at V and 4 bases at J, leaving 18 bases unmatched. This CDR3 has 18 amino acids. CDR3 nucleotide sequence: TGTGCCAGCAGGATTCTCAATACTCAAGCGGGAGTCCCAGATACGCAGTATTTT. It translates to CASRILNTQAGVPDTQYF.

The chain couples TRBV5-1 to TRBJ2-5; possibly TRBD1 for D (6 bases). This CDR3 region has 14 residues. CDR1 is SGHRS, CDR2 YFSETQ, per germline. V lost 4 bases and J lost 4, with 14 bases in between. The DNA for the CDR3 is TGCGCCAGCAGCCTCCCGGGACAACGAGAGACCCAGTACTTC. This sequence encodes CASSLPGQRETQYF.

Concerning this clonotype itself: A junction end diverges from the germline sequence, so it may reflect a read error. The chain recombines TRBV7-6 with TRBJ2-1; weak D call: TRBD2 (6 bases). The CDR3 runs 16 residues. Germline CDR1 reads SGHVS; CDR2 reads FNYEAQ. CDR3 DNA: TGTGCCAGCAGCTTTGGGGTTACTAGCTCCTACAATGGGCAGTTCTTC. Translation gives CASSFGVTSSYNGQFF.

This clonotype was recorded many times. The chain employs TRBV29-1 and TRBJ2-5; D tentatively reads TRBD1 or TRBD2 (5 bases each). Trimming took 4 bases from V and 5 from J, leaving 23 bases between them. This CDR3 has 16 residues. Looked up from germline, CDR1 is SQVTM and CDR2 is ANQGSEA. Here the CDR3 reads CSVVGWDGVWSETQYF. For the CDR3, the DNA is TGCAGCGTTGTTGGTTGGGACGGAGTTTGGTCCGAGACCCAGTACTTC.

This clonotype was seen ten or more times. This chain joins TRBV10-3 and TRBJ2-5, with D unresolved. The CDR3 totals 14 residues. Trimming left V 8 bases short and J 0 bases short, with 13 bases between. Germline CDR1 is ENHRY and CDR2 is SYGVKD. CDR3 protein: CAIGDTLNQETQYF. The CDR3 nucleotides are TGTGCCATCGGAGACACCCTCAACCAAGAGACCCAGTACTTC.